Presented here are 21 T cell receptor beta chains from one specimen sequenced in a study of blood T cell repertoires in COVID-19. Clones were read by immunoSEQ multiplex PCR, and TCRdb kept only the in-frame ones, dropping some. The sample includes about 300,000 clones, nearly 90% seen only once; the top ten take 5.5% to 7%. Sequenced: PBMCs or T cells enriched from blood (not recorded which). The receptors were sampled from a woman in her 30s who had recovered from COVID-19.

The V call is TRBV5-1, the J call TRBJ2-5, with 7 bases fitting TRBD1. Trimming at V came to 0 bases and at J to 2 bases, leaving 4 bases not matched to a gene. This CDR3 contains 15 residues. Germline V gene sequence: CDR1 SGHRS, CDR2 YFSETQ. The CDR3 reads CASSLAGTEQETQYF. As DNA, the CDR3 is TGCGCCAGCAGCTTGGCCGGGACAGAGCAAGAGACCCAGTACTTC.

V usage is TRBV9 and J usage is TRBJ1-1; TRBD1 aligns across 7 bases. Germline trimming cut 4 bases from V and 7 bases from J; bases unmatched to any gene: 4. Looked up from germline, CDR1 is SGDLS and CDR2 is YYNGEE. The CDR3 contains 12 residues. CDR3 coding DNA: TGTGCCAGCAGCTCCAGACAGGGTGAAGCTTTCTTT. Translated, it gives CASSSRQGEAFF. Based on the CDR3 plus reference TRBV9 and TRBJ1-1, the full variable domain is DSGVTQTPKHLITATGQRVTLRCSPRSGDLSVYWYQQSLDQGLQFLIQYYNGEERAKGNILERFSAQQFPDLHSELNLSSLELGDSALYFCASSSRQGEAFFGQGTRLTVV.

The V and J genes are TRBV19 and TRBJ1-1, with 7 bases matching TRBD1. In germline, CDR1 is LNHDA, CDR2 SQIVND (reference sequence). CDR3 length equals 13 residues. The junction had 10 bases not matched to a gene; V was cut back by 11 bases and J by 4 bases. The CDR3, as DNA: TGTGCCTCTAGCAGGGGGAGTAGCACTGAAGCTTTCTTT. Its translation: CASSRGSSTEAFF.

This chain links TRBV5-1 with TRBJ2-7; the D is unclear. The V and J ends lost 3 bases and 0 bases respectively, with 10 bases between them. This CDR3 region has 14 residues. Germline CDR1 is SGHRS and CDR2 is YFSETQ. The CDR3 DNA follows: TGCGCCAGCAGCTCCCAATGGAGCTCCTACGAGCAGTACTTC. Translation: CASSSQWSSYEQYF.

The V call is TRBV19, the J call TRBJ1-1; D is uncertain. Trimming pared 1 base from V and 1 base from J, leaving 16 bases between. The germline gives CDR1 LNHDA, CDR2 SQIVND (reference sequence). The length of the CDR3 is 17 residues. CDR3 DNA sequence: TGTGCCAGTAGTATAGGTGGTGGCGGGGTTGGGAACACTGAAGCTTTCTTT. Its protein product is CASSIGGGGVGNTEAFF.

The chain links TRBV11-2 to TRBJ2-1, with a tentative D call TRBD2 (6 bases). Trimming shortened V by 2 bases and J by 3 bases, and 14 bases separated the two germline ends. This CDR3 has 16 residues. Germline values: CDR1 SGHAT, CDR2 FQNNGV. For the CDR3, the DNA is TGTGCCAGCAGCTTACTCTCCGGGGGTAACTACAATGAGCAGTTCTTC. It translates to CASSLLSGGNYNEQFF.

DNA for the CDR3: TGTGCCAGCAGCTTTCTCGGGGGGGCCTCGGTTAAAGATACGCAGTATTTT. Amino acids: CASSFLGGASVKDTQYF. The chain links TRBV12-1 to TRBJ2-3; the listed D gene, TRBD2, was not tested against the DNA. TRBV12-1 is a pseudogene. CDR3 size: 17 residues.

As concerns this clone: Other DNA sequences in the sample encode the same CDR3. The rearrangement uses TRBV2 and TRBJ1-5, with 9 nucleotides matching TRBD1. Germline values: CDR1 SNHLY, CDR2 FYNNEI. This CDR3 spans 14 amino acids. The trim removed 4 bases at V and 2 bases at J, leaving 0 bases unmatched. The DNA of the CDR3 is TGTGCCAGCAGTGGACAGGGGGGCAATCAGCCCCAGCATTTT. It is translated as CASSGQGGNQPQHF.

V and J are TRBV19 and TRBJ1-5; D not certain. V was shortened by 3 bases and J by 6 bases, with 9 bases between the two germline ends. The CDR3 sequence is 13 residues long. The germline V gene encodes CDR1 LNHDA and CDR2 SQIVND (reference sequence). Here the CDR3 DNA reads TGTGCCAGTAGTATTGGGGAGGCTCAGCCCCAGCATTTT. Its translation: CASSIGEAQPQHF.

This rearrangement joins TRBV28 to TRBJ1-4; D unclear. V was shortened by 6 bases and J by 6 bases, with 17 bases between the two germline ends. The germline gives CDR1 MDHEN, CDR2 SYDVKM. This CDR3 has 15 amino acids. The CDR3 protein is CASSPGGSGDEKLFF. The CDR3 nucleotides read TGTGCCAGCAGCCCGGGAGGGAGTGGTGATGAAAAACTGTTTTTT. Drawing the rest from reference TRBV28 and TRBJ1-4, the complete variable domain is DVKVTQSSRYLVKRTGEKVFLECVQDMDHENMFWYRQDPGLGLRLIYFSYDVKMKEKGDIPEGYSVSREKKERFSLILESASTNQTSMYLCASSPGGSGDEKLFFGSGTQLSVL.

V gene TRBV5-1 combines with J gene TRBJ2-5, with 10 bases identical to TRBD1. Trimming took 0 bases from V and 2 from J; bases not matched to a gene: 4. This CDR3 comprises 16 residues. Germline loops: CDR1 SGHRS, CDR2 YFSETQ. CDR3 sequence reads: CASSLGDRGGQETQYF. In DNA form, the CDR3 reads TGCGCCAGCAGCTTGGGGGACAGGGGAGGGCAAGAGACCCAGTACTTC.

The rearrangement uses TRBV6-1 and TRBJ1-2; D is unclear. The CDR3 loop spans 14 amino acids. Trimming stripped 0 bases from V and 3 bases from J, with 8 bases between. Germline CDR1 and CDR2: MNHNS and SASEGT. Here the CDR3 reads CASSEALGDYGYTF. CDR3 nucleotide sequence: TGTGCCAGCAGTGAAGCGCTCGGAGACTATGGCTACACCTTC.

The chain joins TRBV11-2 to TRBJ1-1; TRBD1 matches 7 bases. The germline gives CDR1 SGHAT, CDR2 FQNNGV. The V and J ends lost 5 bases and 1 base, in that order; junction bases with no gene match: 10. The CDR3 consists of 16 residues. This chain's CDR3 is CASSPGRGRKNTEAFF. In DNA, the CDR3 is TGTGCCAGCAGCCCCGGTAGGGGGCGGAAGAACACTGAAGCTTTCTTT.

This chain uses TRBV30 with TRBJ1-5, with a tentative D call TRBD1 (6 bases). Trimming stripped 0 bases from V and 4 bases from J, with 10 bases between. The CDR3 is 14 residues long. Germline CDR1 reads GTSNPN; CDR2 reads SVGIG (reference sequence). CDR3 DNA sequence: TGTGCCTGGAGTGTAGGGGGGGCGAATCAGCCCCAGCATTTT. Translating gives CAWSVGGANQPQHF.

This clone has a single count. The V call is TRBV19, the J call TRBJ1-1; D call uncertain. Trimming removed 6 bases at V and 0 bases at J, with 11 bases between. There are 14 residues in the CDR3. CDR1 is LNHDA, CDR2 SQIVND, per germline (reference sequence). CDR3 sequence reads: CASRAELMNTEAFF. In nucleotides, the CDR3 is TGTGCCAGTAGGGCGGAACTCATGAACACTGAAGCTTTCTTT.

The chain links TRBV5-8 to TRBJ1-5; D is ambiguous. Germline loops: CDR1 SGHTS, CDR2 YDEGEE. The length of the CDR3 is 15 residues. V was pared by 2 bases and J by 7 bases, with 16 bases between. The CDR3: CASSFEGKRRQPQHF. The CDR3 coding sequence is TGTGCCAGCAGCTTTGAGGGCAAGCGGAGACAGCCCCAGCATTTT.

The chain couples TRBV6-5 to TRBJ1-1; TRBD1 might be the D (5 bases). The CDR3 runs to 13 residues. Between the trimmed V and J ends, which lost 0 bases and 4 bases, there was a span of 6 bases. Germline CDR1 reads MNHEY; CDR2 reads SVGAGI. CDR3 in amino acids: CASSYSQGTEAFF. Here the CDR3 DNA reads TGTGCCAGCAGTTACTCCCAGGGCACTGAAGCTTTCTTT.

The rearrangement uses TRBV3-1 (or the pseudogene TRBV3-2) and TRBJ1-2; D uncertain. This CDR3 is built from 15 residues. V was pared by 2 bases and J by 4 bases, with 14 bases between. Germline CDR1 LGHDT, CDR2 YNNKEL (reference sequence). For the CDR3, the DNA is TGTGCCAGCAGCCAAAGTGCGCTCTTCCCCTATGGCTACACCTTC. Translating gives CASSQSALFPYGYTF.

J is TRBJ2-1 and V is TRBV5-1; 9 bases fit TRBD1. The CDR3 has 16 amino acids. Germline V CDR1 and CDR2: SGHRS, YFSETQ. V trimming: 4 bases; J trimming: 6 bases; junction bases outside the gene matches: 11. The DNA of the CDR3 is TGCGCCAGCAGCCCTACCCGGGACAGGGCTATCAATGAGCAGTTCTTC. It yields the protein CASSPTRDRAINEQFF.

The V call is TRBV7-9, the J call TRBJ1-4; D is unresolved. V gave up 1 base and J gave up 4 bases, with 10 bases separating them. From germline, CDR1 is SEHNR and CDR2 FQNEAQ (reference sequence). The CDR3 has 15 residues. The CDR3 loop is CASSLGSQFNEKLFF. DNA of the CDR3: TGTGCCAGCAGCTTAGGGTCACAGTTTAATGAAAAACTGTTTTTT. The full variable domain, completed using reference TRBV7-9 and TRBJ1-4, is DTGVSQNPRHKITKRGQNVTFRCDPISEHNRLYWYRQTLGQGPEFLTYFQNEAQLEKSRLLSDRFSAERPKGSFSTLEIQRTEQGDSAMYLCASSLGSQFNEKLFFGSGTQLSVL.

This chain links TRBV10-3 with TRBJ2-7; D is possibly TRBD1 (6 bases). The CDR3 has 15 residues. Germline V CDR1 and CDR2: ENHRY, SYGVKD. Trimming pared 7 bases from V and 0 bases from J, leaving 16 bases between. Here the CDR3 reads CAITEEDRGSYEQYF. The CDR3 region has the DNA TGTGCCATCACCGAAGAGGACAGAGGCTCCTACGAGCAGTACTTC.